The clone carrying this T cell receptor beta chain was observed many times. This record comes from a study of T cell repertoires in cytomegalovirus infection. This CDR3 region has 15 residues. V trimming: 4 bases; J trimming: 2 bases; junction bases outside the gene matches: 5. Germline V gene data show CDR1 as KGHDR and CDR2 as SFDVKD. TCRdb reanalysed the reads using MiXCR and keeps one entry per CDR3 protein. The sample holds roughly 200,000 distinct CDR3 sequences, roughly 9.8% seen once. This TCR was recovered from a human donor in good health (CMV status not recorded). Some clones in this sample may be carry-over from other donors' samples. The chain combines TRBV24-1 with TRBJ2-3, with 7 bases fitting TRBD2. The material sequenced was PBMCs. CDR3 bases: TGTGCCACCAGTGACCCGAGCGGGGCCACAGATACGCAGTATTTT. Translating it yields CATSDPSGATDTQYF.